This TCR beta chain was identified during a study of CD8+CD57+ T cells in acquired aplastic anemia. Genomic DNA constituted the template upon which TCR beta VDJ and CDR3 profiling was performed. TCRdb called the reads again in MiXCR, with one record for every CDR3 protein. This table has some 170,000 distinct CDR3 sequences, 35% to 55% appearing once. Worth noting for this clonotype: Antigen unknown.

This CDR3 has 17 amino acids. Germline assignment: CDR1 LGHDT and CDR2 YNNKEL (reference sequence). V gave up 1 base and J gave up 3 bases; unmatched junction bases: 7. Study-level points and caveats: Roughly 29 was the count of CD8+ CDR3 sequences that patients shared with controls.

Sequenced sample: sorted CD4+, CD8+, or CD8+CD57+ T cells (not recorded which) from PBMCs. The chain is built from TRBV3-1 and TRBJ2-7; TRBD1 aligns across 12 bases. The origin of this receptor is a human donor in good health. The CDR3 DNA is TGTGCCAGCAGCCAAGTAGGGGGGACAGGGGGCAGCTACGAGCAGTACTTC. This encodes CASSQVGGTGGSYEQYF.